Listed below are T cell receptor beta chains from one sample, sequenced in a study of response to subunit inactivated influenza vaccine. TCRdb passed the RT-PCR reads through MiXCR, listing each CDR3 protein once. The table records about 520,000 distinct CDR3 sequences, 25% of them present only once. Sequencing used CD4+ T cells sorted from PBMCs, obtained more than 4 days after vaccination. All receptors derive from a man aged 50 to 59 who received an inactivated influenza vaccine. Both conserved end residues are part of each CDR3.

j_call | v_call | cdr3_aa
TRBJ2-2 | TRBV7-3 | CASSYTSNTGELFF
TRBJ2-7 | TRBV20-1 | CSARGGTVSYEQYF
TRBJ2-1 | TRBV7-9 | CASSLAGAGYEQFF
TRBJ2-1 | TRBV29-1 | CSVEQPTSGRVYNEQFF
TRBJ2-5 | TRBV10-3 | CAISGQGTQETQYF
TRBJ2-7 | TRBV5-1 | CASSLPDAYYEQYF
TRBJ2-5 | TRBV29-1 | CSVEWVAGQTQYF
TRBJ2-3 | TRBV10-3 | CAISQTGSLDTQYF
TRBJ2-2 | TRBV20-1 | CSARDHRVHGELFF
TRBJ2-3 | TRBV5-1 | CASSLEGGRRIADTQYF
TRBJ1-4 | TRBV7-2 | CASSLVPGTNEKLFF
TRBJ2-1 | TRBV6-5 | CASSYSRGRSSYNEQFF
TRBJ2-1 | TRBV18 | CASSPLGTDEQFF
TRBJ1-1 | TRBV20-1 | CSARLGGPNTEAFF
TRBJ1-2 | TRBV19 | CASSNAYGYTF
TRBJ2-7 | TRBV11-2 | CASSRGAPAYEQYF
TRBJ2-1 | TRBV20-1 | CSAMTGTGWNEQFF
TRBJ2-3 | TRBV20-1 | CSAGQFTDTQYF
TRBJ2-7 | TRBV7-2 | CASSLAQGADEQYF
TRBJ2-1 | TRBV5-1 | CASSFEGTQNEQFF
TRBJ2-3 | TRBV6-2/TRBV6-3 | CASTSVVDTQYF
TRBJ2-1 | TRBV5-1 | CASSLAERGEQFF
TRBJ2-5 | TRBV7-3 | CASSSLSGSHQETQYF
TRBJ2-1 | TRBV7-2 | CASSLQASASGRNEQFF
TRBJ2-7 | TRBV10-3 | CAISEESGRNEQYF